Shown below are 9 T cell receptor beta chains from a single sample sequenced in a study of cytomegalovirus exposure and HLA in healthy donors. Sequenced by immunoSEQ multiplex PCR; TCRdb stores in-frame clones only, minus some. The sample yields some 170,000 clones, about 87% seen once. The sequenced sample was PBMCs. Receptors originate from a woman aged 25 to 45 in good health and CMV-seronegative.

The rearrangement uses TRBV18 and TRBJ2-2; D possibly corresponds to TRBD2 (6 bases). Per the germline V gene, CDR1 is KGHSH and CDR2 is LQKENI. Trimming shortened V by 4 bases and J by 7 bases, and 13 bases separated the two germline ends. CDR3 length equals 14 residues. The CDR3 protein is CASSQPGLSGELFF. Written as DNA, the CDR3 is TGTGCCAGCTCACAGCCGGGACTTAGCGGGGAGCTGTTTTTT.

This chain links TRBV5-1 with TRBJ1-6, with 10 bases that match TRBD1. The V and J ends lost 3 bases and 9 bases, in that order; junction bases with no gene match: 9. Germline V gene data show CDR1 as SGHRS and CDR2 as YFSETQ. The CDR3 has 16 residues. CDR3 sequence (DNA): TGCGCCAGCAGCTATGGCCGGGACAGGGGACCTTCACCCCTCCACTTT. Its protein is CASSYGRDRGPSPLHF.

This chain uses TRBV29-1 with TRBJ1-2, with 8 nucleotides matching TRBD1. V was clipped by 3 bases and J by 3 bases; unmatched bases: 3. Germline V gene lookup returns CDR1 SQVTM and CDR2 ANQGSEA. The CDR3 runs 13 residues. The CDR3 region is CSVDHRGDYGYTF. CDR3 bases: TGCAGCGTTGACCACAGGGGGGACTATGGCTACACCTTC.

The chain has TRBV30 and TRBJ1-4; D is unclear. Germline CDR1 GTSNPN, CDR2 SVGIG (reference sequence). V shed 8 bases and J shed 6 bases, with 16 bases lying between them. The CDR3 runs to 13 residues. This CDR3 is CATSGGLDEKLFF. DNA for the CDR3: TGTGCCACATCAGGAGGTCTAGATGAAAAACTGTTTTTT.

In DNA form, the CDR3 reads TGCGCCAGCAGCCAAGGCGGCGGGGGGGCCTACGAGCAGTACTTC. Its translation is CASSQGGGGAYEQYF. This chain links TRBV4-1 with TRBJ2-7, with 9 bases aligning to TRBD2. The germline gives CDR1 MGHRA, CDR2 YSYEKL. J gave up 2 bases and V 1 base, and 3 bases lay outside the gene matches. CDR3 length equals 15 residues.

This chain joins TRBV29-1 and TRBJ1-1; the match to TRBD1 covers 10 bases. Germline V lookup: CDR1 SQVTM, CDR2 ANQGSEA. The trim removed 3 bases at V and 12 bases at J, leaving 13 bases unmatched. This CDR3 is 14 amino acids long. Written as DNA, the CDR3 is TGCAGCGTTGAGTATGACAGGGGGCCTAACAAAACTTTCTTT. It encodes CSVEYDRGPNKTFF.

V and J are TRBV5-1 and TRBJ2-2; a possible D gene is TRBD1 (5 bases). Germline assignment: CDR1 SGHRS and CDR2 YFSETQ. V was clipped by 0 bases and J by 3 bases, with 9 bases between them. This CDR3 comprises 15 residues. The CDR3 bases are TGCGCCAGCAGCTTGGAGGGGCCGGACACCGGGGAGCTGTTTTTT. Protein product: CASSLEGPDTGELFF.

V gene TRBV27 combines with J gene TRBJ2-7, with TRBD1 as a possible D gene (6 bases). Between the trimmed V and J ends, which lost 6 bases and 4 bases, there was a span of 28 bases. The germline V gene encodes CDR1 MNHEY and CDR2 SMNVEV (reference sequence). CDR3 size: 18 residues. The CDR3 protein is CASSERVRGQLNPYEQYF. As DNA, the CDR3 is TGTGCCAGCAGCGAAAGAGTAAGGGGACAACTTAATCCTTACGAGCAGTACTTC.

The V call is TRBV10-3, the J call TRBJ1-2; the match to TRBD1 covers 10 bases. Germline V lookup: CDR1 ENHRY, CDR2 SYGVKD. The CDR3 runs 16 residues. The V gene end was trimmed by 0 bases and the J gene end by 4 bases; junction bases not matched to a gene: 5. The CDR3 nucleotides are TGTGCCATCAGTGAGTCAGGGACAGGGGCAGGCTATGGCTACACCTTC. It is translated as CAISESGTGAGYGYTF.